The next 22 T cell receptor beta chains were all read from a single sample in a study of CD8 T cells in ankylosing spondylitis. Study findings and constraints: Characteristic of ankylosing spondylitis blood, it appeared, was a TCR beta motif comprising about eight highly homologous variants.

In TCRdb, the 5' RACE reads were re-called with MiXCR into one record per CDR3 protein. Found here are hundreds of thousands of distinct CDR3 sequences, roughly 26% of them singletons; the top ten hold roughly 0.9%. The antigens these receptors bind are not known. Sequenced sample: blood, either unsorted or a sorted T cell fraction (not recorded which). These receptors were taken from a male donor with ankylosing spondylitis.

This clonotype has more than one count but fewer than ten. In nucleotides, the CDR3 is TGTGCCAGCAGGTCCGTAACAGATACGCAGTATTTT. Its translation is CASRSVTDTQYF. This rearrangement joins TRBV5-5 to TRBJ2-3; D uncertain. Per the germline V gene, CDR1 is SGHKS and CDR2 is YYEKEE (reference sequence). CDR3 length: 12 amino acids. Trimming removed 5 bases from V and 3 bases from J, with 7 bases in between.

This chain connects TRBV20-1 to TRBJ2-1; D is tentatively TRBD1 or TRBD2 (5 bases each). The CDR3 loop spans 13 amino acids. V dropped 8 bases and J dropped 7 bases, with 18 bases sitting between them. Germline V gene data show CDR1 as DFQATT and CDR2 as SNEGSKA (reference sequence). CDR3 loop: CSSLGEYRNEQFF. In DNA, the CDR3 is TGCAGTTCGTTGGGGGAGTATAGGAATGAGCAGTTCTTC.

There are a few counts of this clonotype. V is TRBV20-1 and J is TRBJ1-3; weak D call: TRBD1 (5 bases). The CDR3 contains 16 residues. V was shortened by 6 bases and J by 2 bases, with 20 bases between the two germline ends. Germline loops: CDR1 DFQATT, CDR2 SNEGSKA (reference sequence). CDR3 sequence (DNA): TGCAGTGCGGGGACTTGGGGTCGGTCCCCTGGAAACACCATATATTTT. It encodes CSAGTWGRSPGNTIYF.

This clonotype was detected a few times. The chain is built from TRBV2 and TRBJ1-2; D might be TRBD1 (5 bases). Germline V gives CDR1 SNHLY, CDR2 FYNNEI. Trimming took off 5 bases at V and 4 bases at J, with 17 bases between the two ends. The CDR3 contains 15 residues. CDR3 protein: CASSYNRLKGYGYTF. CDR3 in DNA: TGTGCCAGCAGTTATAACAGGCTAAAGGGCTATGGCTACACCTTC. The full variable domain, its missing parts supplied by reference TRBV2 and TRBJ1-2, is EPEVTQTPSHQVTQMGQEVILRCVPISNHLYFYWYRQILGQKVEFLVSFYNNEISEKSEIFDDQFSVERPDGSNFTLKIRSTKLEDSAMYFCASSYNRLKGYGYTFGSGTRLTVV.

The chain carries TRBV2 and TRBJ1-5, with D unclear. The CDR3 consists of 15 residues. Germline V gene data show CDR1 as SNHLY and CDR2 as FYNNEI. V was shortened by 4 bases and J by 1 base, with 11 bases between the two germline ends. The CDR3 here is CASSGGHGSNQPQHF. Written as DNA, the CDR3 is TGTGCCAGCAGTGGAGGGCACGGAAGCAATCAGCCCCAGCATTTT.

This clonotype was detected a few times. The rearrangement uses TRBV29-1 and TRBJ1-2, with 7 bases that match TRBD1. V was clipped by 6 bases and J by 4 bases; unmatched bases: 8. Per the germline V gene, CDR1 is SQVTM and CDR2 is ANQGSEA. This CDR3 region has 13 residues. The CDR3 DNA is TGCAGCGTCACGACAGGGCCCGTCTATGGCTACACCTTC. This encodes CSVTTGPVYGYTF.

This chain joins TRBV27 and TRBJ2-7; D perhaps matches TRBD1 (5 bases). With 2 bases removed from V and 10 bases from J, the gap between germline ends came to 12 bases. The length of the CDR3 is 12 residues. Looked up from germline, CDR1 is MNHEY and CDR2 is SMNVEV (reference sequence). The DNA for the CDR3 is TGTGCCAGCAGTTTAATCGGCAGGGTCCAGTACTTC. Encoded protein: CASSLIGRVQYF.

This clonotype was detected only a few times. This sequence joins TRBV5-1 and TRBJ2-1; D is perhaps TRBD1 or TRBD2 (5 bases each). The CDR3 is 15 amino acids. CDR1 and CDR2 (germline): SGHRS, YFSETQ. The V end was cut by 1 base, the J end by 10 bases, with 18 bases between. The CDR3 DNA is TGCGCCAGCAGCTTGTCCCTAGCCGGACGACAGGAGCAGTTCTTC. Its protein product is CASSLSLAGRQEQFF.

The V and J genes are TRBV5-1 and TRBJ2-1; perhaps TRBD2 as D (6 bases). The CDR3 is 14 residues long. Germline lookup yields CDR1 SGHRS and CDR2 YFSETQ. Trimming took 3 bases from V and 4 from J, leaving 11 bases between them. CDR3 sequence reads: CASSSGSVYNEQFF. In DNA form, the CDR3 reads TGCGCCAGCAGCTCCGGGAGCGTATACAATGAGCAGTTCTTC.

There are a few counts of this clonotype. The rearrangement uses TRBV11-3 and TRBJ2-5, with 9 bases fitting TRBD2. V lost 0 bases and J lost 5; bases outside the gene matches: 10. Per the germline V gene, CDR1 is SGHNT and CDR2 is YENEEA. The CDR3 totals 17 residues. In nucleotides, the CDR3 is TGTGCCAGCAGCTTAGATCTTAGCGGGAGTTCTTGGGAGACCCAGTACTTC. This gives the protein CASSLDLSGSSWETQYF.

The rearrangement links TRBV29-1 to TRBJ2-1; D could derive from TRBD1 or TRBD2 (5 bases each). Deletions cut 2 bases from V and 0 bases from J, with 11 bases between. The CDR3 sequence is 15 residues long. Germline CDR1 reads SQVTM; CDR2 reads ANQGSEA. CDR3 in amino acids: CSVEPVRGSYNEQFF. The DNA of the CDR3 is TGCAGCGTTGAACCAGTGAGGGGCTCCTACAATGAGCAGTTCTTC.

The V gene is TRBV7-2, the J gene TRBJ2-2; 7 bases match TRBD2. This CDR3 is 16 amino acids long. CDR1 and CDR2 from the germline V gene are SGHTA and FQGNSA. V was pared by 5 bases and J by 7 bases, with 13 bases of the junction left unmatched. The CDR3: CASSQRLAGVVGELFF. CDR3 nucleotides: TGTGCCAGCAGCCAACGACTGGCGGGAGTGGTCGGGGAGCTGTTTTTT.

The chain uses TRBV6-5 and TRBJ2-1; D is possibly TRBD1 (5 bases). Trimming left V 0 bases short and J 4 bases short, with 10 bases between. The CDR3 extends over 15 amino acids. Per the germline V gene, CDR1 is MNHEY and CDR2 is SVGAGI. The CDR3 protein is CASSYSLGRYNEQFF. The CDR3 nucleotides are TGTGCCAGCAGTTACTCGTTGGGGCGGTACAATGAGCAGTTCTTC.

This clonotype was seen repeatedly, ten times or more. The CDR3 DNA reads as TGCAGTGCTAGTCACGGTCCTAACTATGGCTACACCTTC. Its protein product is CSASHGPNYGYTF. The chain uses TRBV20-1 and TRBJ1-2; unclear D gene. This CDR3 is 13 amino acids long. V dropped 3 bases and J dropped 0 bases, with 8 bases sitting between them. From germline, CDR1 is DFQATT and CDR2 SNEGSKA (reference sequence).

The chain carries TRBV10-3 and TRBJ1-4; 7 nucleotides align to TRBD1. This CDR3 has 16 amino acids. Germline values: CDR1 ENHRY, CDR2 SYGVKD. Germline trimming cut 5 bases from V and 11 bases from J; bases unmatched to any gene: 17. This chain's CDR3 is CAISTAAGTEPEKLFF. For the CDR3, the DNA is TGTGCCATCAGTACGGCAGCGGGGACAGAGCCTGAGAAACTGTTTTTT.

This chain connects TRBV2 to TRBJ2-2; TRBD1 might be the D (6 bases). The CDR3 totals 14 residues. Trimming pared 2 bases from V and 7 bases from J, leaving 11 bases between. CDR1 and CDR2 from the germline V gene are SNHLY and FYNNEI. CDR3 region: CASSEQGPGGELFF. CDR3 sequence (DNA): TGTGCCAGCAGTGAACAGGGGCCCGGCGGGGAGCTGTTTTTT. The full variable domain, completed using reference TRBV2 and TRBJ2-2, is EPEVTQTPSHQVTQMGQEVILRCVPISNHLYFYWYRQILGQKVEFLVSFYNNEISEKSEIFDDQFSVERPDGSNFTLKIRSTKLEDSAMYFCASSEQGPGGELFFGEGSRLTVL.

The chain has TRBV4-2 and TRBJ2-7; 7 bases align to TRBD2. Trimming cost V 0 bases and J 8 bases; bases outside gene matches: 4. CDR3 size: 13 residues. From germline, CDR1 is LGHNA and CDR2 YNFKEQ. The CDR3 sequence: CASSQERSGKQYV. CDR3 coding DNA: TGTGCCAGCAGCCAAGAACGAAGCGGGAAGCAGTACGTC.

This clonotype was observed a few times. V gene TRBV21-1 combines with J gene TRBJ1-2; the DNA was not compared with TRBD1, the D call given in the table. TRBV21-1 is labeled a pseudogene. This CDR3 has 13 residues. The CDR3 region has the DNA TGTGCCAGCAGCGTCCGGGACAGCTATGGCTACACCTTC. As protein: CASSVRDSYGYTF.

The chain recombines TRBV3-1 with TRBJ1-1, with D hard to call. The CDR3 length is 14 residues. Germline assignment: CDR1 LGHDT and CDR2 YNNKEL (reference sequence). The V end lost 3 bases, the J end lost 1 base, and 9 bases lay between the germline ends. Here the CDR3 DNA reads TGTGCCAGCAGCCACCGGGATCCGAACACTGAAGCTTTCTTT. This encodes CASSHRDPNTEAFF.

This clonotype was seen a handful of times. The gene calls are TRBV6-1 and TRBJ2-2, with a weak D call TRBD1 (6 bases). V lost 6 bases and J lost 4, with 12 bases in between. The CDR3 length is 14 residues. Germline CDR1 and CDR2: MNHNS and SASEGT. The CDR3 region has the DNA TGTGCCAGCAGACCCGACAGGATCACCGGGGAGCTGTTTTTT. Its translation: CASRPDRITGELFF.

The gene calls are TRBV20-1 and TRBJ1-5, with 9 bases fitting TRBD1. The CDR3 totals 15 residues. Per germline, CDR1 DFQATT and CDR2 SNEGSKA (reference sequence). J lost 6 bases, V lost 3 bases, and 9 bases had no gene match. This CDR3 is CSASPGTGKGQPQHF. As DNA, the CDR3 is TGCAGTGCTAGCCCCGGGACAGGGAAAGGTCAGCCCCAGCATTTT.

The J gene is TRBJ2-7, the V gene TRBV2, with D maybe TRBD2 (6 bases). This CDR3 spans 12 amino acids. Between the trimmed V and J ends, which lost 9 bases and 2 bases, there was a span of 11 bases. In germline, CDR1 is SNHLY, CDR2 FYNNEI. The CDR3 DNA reads TGTGCCAGTACGGGGGAAACCTACGAGCAGTACGTC. Translated: CASTGETYEQYV.